Below are 20 T cell receptor beta chains sequenced from a single sample in a study of blood T cell repertoires in COVID-19. Sequenced by immunoSEQ multiplex PCR; TCRdb stores in-frame clones only, minus some. The sample holds 150,000 to 200,000 clones, roughly nine tenths seen once. Sequencing input: peripheral blood. These receptor sequences come from a woman aged 55 to 70 with COVID-19, enrolled during active disease.

The rearrangement joins TRBV7-3 to TRBJ2-5; a weak D match, TRBD2 (5 bases). Trimming pared 5 bases from V and 0 bases from J, leaving 13 bases between. The CDR3 consists of 15 residues. Germline CDR1 is SGHTA and CDR2 is FQGTGA. The CDR3 is CASSASGLYQETQYF. The CDR3 DNA sequence: TGTGCCAGCAGCGCTTCTGGACTTTACCAAGAGACCCAGTACTTC.

This chain links TRBV7-9 with TRBJ2-1; 10 bases match TRBD2. This CDR3 is built from 18 residues. The ends lost 5 bases at V and 7 bases at J; junction bases unmatched: 17. Per germline, CDR1 SEHNR and CDR2 FQNEAQ (reference sequence). DNA of the CDR3: TGTGCCAGCAGCCCCCCTCTAGCGGGAGATTCGGGAGAGAATGAGCAGTTCTTC. Its protein product is CASSPPLAGDSGENEQFF.

The chain is built from TRBV4-2 and TRBJ1-2, with 8 bases identical to TRBD1. CDR1 and CDR2 from the germline V gene are LGHNA and YNFKEQ. V gave up 5 bases and J gave up 7 bases; unmatched junction bases: 9. CDR3 length equals 14 residues. The CDR3 loop reads CASSGQGAYLGYTF. DNA for the CDR3: TGTGCCAGCAGCGGGCAGGGGGCTTATCTTGGCTACACCTTC.

This sequence joins TRBV24-1 and TRBJ2-5; possibly TRBD1 for D (5 bases). Per germline, CDR1 KGHDR and CDR2 SFDVKD. The CDR3 runs to 14 residues. The germline V and J ends were trimmed by 1 base and 5 bases, with 10 bases remaining between them. The CDR3 reads CATSDFQGRETQYF. The CDR3 DNA is TGTGCCACCAGTGATTTTCAGGGCAGGGAGACCCAGTACTTC.

This clone was counted a few times. The chain employs TRBV15 and TRBJ1-4; TRBD1 matches 7 bases. The CDR3 is 13 amino acids. The junction had 4 bases not matched to a gene; V was cut back by 5 bases and J by 7 bases. The germline CDR1 and CDR2 sequences are LNHNV and YYDKDF (reference sequence). The DNA for the CDR3 is TGTGCCACCAGCCAAGGGGGCGGTGAAAAACTGTTTTTT. Its protein is CATSQGGGEKLFF.

V and J are TRBV29-1 and TRBJ1-5, with D tentatively TRBD1 (6 bases). Germline V gene data show CDR1 as SQVTM and CDR2 as ANQGSEA. There are 13 residues in the CDR3. Trimming shortened V by 5 bases and J by 9 bases, and 17 bases separated the two germline ends. Written as DNA, the CDR3 is TGCAGCGTTAGCGACAGGCCGGCGGGGCCCCAGCATTTT. It specifies CSVSDRPAGPQHF.

J is TRBJ2-1 and V is TRBV5-1; no clear D gene. Germline CDR1 and CDR2: SGHRS and YFSETQ. This CDR3 contains 12 residues. V was clipped by 2 bases and J by 7 bases, with 7 bases between them. The CDR3 nucleotides are TGCGCCAGCAGCTTAAACGCGAATGAGCAGTTCTTC. Translating gives CASSLNANEQFF.

The chain is built from TRBV21-1 and TRBJ1-2. TRBV21-1 is a known pseudogene. The CDR3 contains 14 residues. The CDR3 reads CASPWETRSYGYTF. The CDR3 nucleotides read TGTGCCAGCCCATGGGAGACGCGGTCCTATGGCTACACCTTC.

The CDR3 reads CASSIVPGLSYEQYF. The CDR3 DNA reads as TGTGCCAGTAGTATAGTGCCGGGACTCTCCTACGAGCAGTACTTC. V gene TRBV19 combines with J gene TRBJ2-7, with D possibly being TRBD2 (6 bases). Between the trimmed V and J ends, which lost 1 base and 0 bases, there was a span of 10 bases. Germline V CDR1 and CDR2: LNHDA, SQIVND (reference sequence). The CDR3 runs to 15 residues.

This clone was recorded many times. The V call is TRBV28, the J call TRBJ1-5, with 8 nucleotides matching TRBD1. The ends lost 5 bases at V and 4 bases at J; junction bases unmatched: 7. This CDR3 has 15 residues. CDR1 is MDHEN, CDR2 SYDVKM, per germline. CDR3 sequence (DNA): TGTGCCAGCAGTACCAGGACAGGGCGAAATCAGCCCCAGCATTTT. It encodes CASSTRTGRNQPQHF.

The chain is built from TRBV5-6 and TRBJ2-1; 7 bases align to TRBD1. The J segment lost 5 bases and the V segment lost 6 bases, leaving 11 bases of the junction unmatched. The CDR3 has 15 residues. Germline V CDR1 and CDR2: SGHDT, YYEEEE. The chain's CDR3 is CASTRPADRDNEQFF. CDR3 nucleotide sequence: TGTGCCAGCACCCGACCCGCTGACAGGGACAATGAGCAGTTCTTC.

The chain is built from TRBV2 and TRBJ2-3; 7 nucleotides align to TRBD2. The CDR3 runs 16 residues. In germline, CDR1 is SNHLY, CDR2 FYNNEI. V lost 6 bases to trimming and J lost 1 base; unmatched junction nucleotides: 10. The CDR3 sequence: CASSFPSGGGTDTQYF. CDR3 nucleotide sequence: TGTGCCAGCAGCTTTCCTAGCGGAGGGGGCACAGATACGCAGTATTTT.

This chain joins TRBV10-3 and TRBJ1-6, with 7 positions matching TRBD1. The CDR3 has 14 residues. Germline trimming cut 6 bases from V and 8 bases from J; bases unmatched to any gene: 7. Germline V CDR1 and CDR2: ENHRY, SYGVKD. The chain's CDR3 is CAISAGTVYSPLHF. The CDR3 DNA sequence: TGTGCCATCAGCGCCGGGACAGTTTATTCACCCCTCCACTTT.

V usage is TRBV20-1 and J usage is TRBJ2-7; D uncertain. CDR3 length: 11 residues. Trimming cost V 1 base and J 4 bases, with 5 bases left between them. Germline CDR1 DFQATT, CDR2 SNEGSKA (reference sequence). The CDR3 bases are TGCAGTGCTAGAGCGGTATACGAGCAGTACTTC. Translating it yields CSARAVYEQYF.

This clone has a single count. The rearrangement joins TRBV13 to TRBJ1-2; tentative D call: TRBD1 (5 bases). Germline-derived CDR1 and CDR2 are PRHDT and FYEKMQ (reference sequence). Trimming shortened V by 4 bases and J by 4 bases, and 13 bases separated the two germline ends. The CDR3 sequence is 14 residues long. The CDR3 protein is CASSSQEFGYGYTF. CDR3 bases: TGTGCCAGCAGCTCACAGGAATTCGGCTATGGCTACACCTTC. The complete variable domain, with remaining parts taken from reference TRBV13 and TRBJ1-2, reads AAGVIQSPRHLIKEKRETATLKCYPIPRHDTVYWYQQGPGQDPQFLISFYEKMQSDKGSIPDRFSAQQFSDYHSELNMSSLELGDSALYFCASSSQEFGYGYTFGSGTRLTVV.

CDR3 sequence: CASRIHRGYEQYF. The CDR3 DNA sequence: TGTGCCAGCAGGATTCACAGGGGCTACGAGCAGTACTTC. The rearrangement links TRBV6-5 to TRBJ2-7, with TRBD1 matching 7 bases. V was pared by 6 bases and J by 3 bases, with 5 bases of the junction left unmatched. Germline CDR1 is MNHEY and CDR2 is SVGAGI. This CDR3 has 13 residues.

This chain uses TRBV6-5 with TRBJ1-1, with 8 nucleotides matching TRBD1. CDR3 length: 14 residues. V gave up 5 bases and J gave up 4 bases; unmatched junction bases: 6. CDR1 MNHEY and CDR2 SVGAGI come from the germline V gene. Here the CDR3 DNA reads TGTGCCAGCAGTCAACAGGGGGATAGCACTGAAGCTTTCTTT. This codes for CASSQQGDSTEAFF.

CDR3 sequence reads: CATKQGGQGLNEKLFF. The DNA of the CDR3 is TGCGCCACCAAGCAAGGCGGACAGGGACTTAATGAAAAACTGTTTTTT. J is TRBJ1-4 and V is TRBV5-1, with 8 bases aligning to TRBD1. V lost 9 bases, J lost 4 bases, and 14 bases stayed unmatched. The V gene's germline CDR1 is SGHRS and CDR2 YFSETQ. The CDR3 has 16 residues.

The chain uses TRBV7-3 and TRBJ2-7; TRBD2 might be the D (5 bases). Germline assignment: CDR1 SGHTA and CDR2 FQGTGA. This CDR3 comprises 11 residues. Trimming took off 5 bases at V and 9 bases at J, with 11 bases between the two ends. Written as DNA, the CDR3 is TGTGCCAGCAGCAACGGGGTAGGGCAGTACTTC. Amino acids: CASSNGVGQYF. The full variable domain, completed using reference TRBV7-3 and TRBJ2-7, is GAGVSQTPSNKVTEKGKYVELRCDPISGHTALYWYRQSLGQGPEFLIYFQGTGAADDSGLPNDRFFAVRPEGSVSTLKIQRTERGDSAVYLCASSNGVGQYFGPGTRLTVT.

The rearrangement uses TRBV5-5 and TRBJ2-7; D is possibly TRBD1 (6 bases). This CDR3 is 15 amino acids long. Between the trimmed V and J ends, which lost 1 base and 2 bases, there was a span of 13 bases. Germline-derived CDR1 and CDR2 are SGHKS and YYEKEE (reference sequence). The DNA for the CDR3 is TGTGCCAGCAGCTTGTCCCAGGGGCCCACCTACGAGCAGTACTTC. Protein product: CASSLSQGPTYEQYF. The full variable domain, rest sourced from reference TRBV5-5 and TRBJ2-7, is DAGVTQSPTHLIKTRGQQVTLRCSPISGHKSVSWYQQVLGQGPQFIFQYYEKEERGRGNFPDRFSARQFPNYSSELNVNALLLGDSALYLCASSLSQGPTYEQYFGPGTRLTVT.